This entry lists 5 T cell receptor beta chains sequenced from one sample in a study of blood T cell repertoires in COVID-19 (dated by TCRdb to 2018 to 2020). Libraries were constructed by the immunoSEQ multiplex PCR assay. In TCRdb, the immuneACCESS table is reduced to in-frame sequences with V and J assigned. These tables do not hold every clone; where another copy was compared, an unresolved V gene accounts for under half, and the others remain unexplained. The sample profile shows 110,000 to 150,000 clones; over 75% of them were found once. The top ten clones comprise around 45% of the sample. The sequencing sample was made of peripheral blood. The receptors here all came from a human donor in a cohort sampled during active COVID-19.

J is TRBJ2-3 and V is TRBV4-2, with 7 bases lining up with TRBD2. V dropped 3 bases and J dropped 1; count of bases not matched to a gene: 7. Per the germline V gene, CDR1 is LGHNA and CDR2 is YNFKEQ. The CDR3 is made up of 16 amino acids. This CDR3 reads CASSQKLASGTDTQYF. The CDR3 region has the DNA TGTGCCAGCAGCCAGAAACTAGCGTCGGGCACAGATACGCAGTATTTT.

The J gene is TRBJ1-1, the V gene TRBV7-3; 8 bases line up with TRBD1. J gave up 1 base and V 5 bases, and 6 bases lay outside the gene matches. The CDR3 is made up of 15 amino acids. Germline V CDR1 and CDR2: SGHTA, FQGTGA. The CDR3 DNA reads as TGTGCCAGCAGCCCGACAGGGGACACGAACACTGAAGCTTTCTTT. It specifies CASSPTGDTNTEAFF. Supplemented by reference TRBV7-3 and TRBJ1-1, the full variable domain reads GAGVSQTPSNKVTEKGKYVELRCDPISGHTALYWYRQSLGQGPEFLIYFQGTGAADDSGLPNDRFFAVRPEGSVSTLKIQRTERGDSAVYLCASSPTGDTNTEAFFGQGTRLTVV.

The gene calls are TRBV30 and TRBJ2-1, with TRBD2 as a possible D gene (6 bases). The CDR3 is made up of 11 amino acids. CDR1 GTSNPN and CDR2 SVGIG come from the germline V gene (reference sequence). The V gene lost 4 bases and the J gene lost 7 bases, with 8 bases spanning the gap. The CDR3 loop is CAWTGTNEQFF. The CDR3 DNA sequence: TGTGCCTGGACCGGGACTAATGAGCAGTTCTTC.

The CDR3, as DNA: TGTGCCAGTAGCCCGACAGGGGGTAATCAGCCCCAGCATTTT. Its translation is CASSPTGGNQPQHF. The chain uses TRBV19 and TRBJ1-5; 9 nucleotides line up with TRBD1. The junction had 4 bases not matched to a gene; V was cut back by 6 bases and J by 4 bases. This CDR3 comprises 14 residues. In germline, CDR1 is LNHDA, CDR2 SQIVND (reference sequence).

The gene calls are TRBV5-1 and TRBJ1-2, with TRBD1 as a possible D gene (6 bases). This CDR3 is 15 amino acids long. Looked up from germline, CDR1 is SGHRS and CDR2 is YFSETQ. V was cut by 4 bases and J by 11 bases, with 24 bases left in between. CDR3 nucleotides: TGCGCCAGCAGCCGGGGAGGGGGTGAAGCCTCCATTTACACCTTC. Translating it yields CASSRGGGEASIYTF.